Following are 9 T cell receptor beta chains from one sample sequenced in a study of control samples from healthy donors and cancer patients. Assay: immunoSEQ multiplex PCR; the TCRdb copy retains only in-frame clones and omits some. The sample consists of about 94,000 clones, 90% of them appearing once. The sample consisted of blood. These receptors were obtained from a woman in her late teens or twenties in good health.

V usage is TRBV2 and J usage is TRBJ1-2; 9 bases map to TRBD1. The CDR3 runs to 14 residues. The germline gives CDR1 SNHLY, CDR2 FYNNEI. After removal of 7 bases from V and 2 bases from J, the junction contained 5 bases not matched to a gene. The CDR3 sequence: CASIFGQGNYGYTF. CDR3 in DNA: TGTGCCAGCATTTTTGGACAGGGGAACTATGGCTACACCTTC. The complete variable domain, with remaining parts taken from reference TRBV2 and TRBJ1-2, reads EPEVTQTPSHQVTQMGQEVILRCVPISNHLYFYWYRQILGQKVEFLVSFYNNEISEKSEIFDDQFSVERPDGSNFTLKIRSTKLEDSAMYFCASIFGQGNYGYTFGSGTRLTVV.

The chain carries TRBV9 and TRBJ1-1; TRBD1 matches at 7 bases. The CDR3 loop spans 15 amino acids. J was trimmed by 3 bases and V by 3 bases; bases with no gene match: 8. Germline-derived CDR1 and CDR2 are SGDLS and YYNGEE. The CDR3 region has the DNA TGTGCCAGCAGCGGAAGGGACAGTGGGGACACTGAAGCTTTCTTT. Encoded protein: CASSGRDSGDTEAFF.

V usage is TRBV4-1 and J usage is TRBJ1-1, with 9 bases fitting TRBD1. The CDR3 runs to 17 residues. The junction had 12 bases not matched to a gene; V was cut back by 4 bases and J by 3 bases. Germline V CDR1 and CDR2: MGHRA, YSYEKL. The CDR3 reads CASSPWDREGVDTEAFF. CDR3 in DNA: TGCGCCAGCAGCCCGTGGGACAGGGAAGGTGTGGACACTGAAGCTTTCTTT.

The chain employs TRBV2 and TRBJ2-7; 7 nucleotides align to TRBD1. CDR3 length equals 16 residues. Per germline, CDR1 SNHLY and CDR2 FYNNEI. Trimming removed 3 bases from V and 0 bases from J; junction bases left unmatched: 8. In nucleotides, the CDR3 is TGTGCCAGCAGTGACATGTTAGACAGGGTCTCCTACGAGCAGTACTTC. It translates to CASSDMLDRVSYEQYF.

Points on this clone: Within the sample, other DNA sequences also encode this same CDR3. This sequence joins TRBV25-1 and TRBJ2-1; 12 positions match TRBD2. With V trimmed by 4 bases and J by 8 bases, 6 bases remained unmatched. Germline CDR1 is MGHDK and CDR2 is SYGVNS. The CDR3 sequence is 15 residues long. This CDR3 is CASSASGGATDEQFF. The CDR3 DNA is TGTGCCAGCAGTGCTAGCGGGGGGGCCACAGATGAGCAGTTCTTC.

This clone appeared a single time. CDR3 protein: CASRLAPGPVTEAFF. Written as DNA, the CDR3 is TGTGCAAGTCGCTTAGCGCCGGGCCCCGTCACTGAAGCTTTCTTT. V is TRBV12-2 and J is TRBJ1-1. TRBV12-2 is listed as a pseudogene. This CDR3 is built from 15 residues.

The J gene is TRBJ1-3, the V gene TRBV21-1. TRBV21-1 is deemed a pseudogene. The CDR3 covers 16 residues. The DNA of the CDR3 is TGTGCCAGCAGCAAAGTATGCGTTTTTGCTGGAAACACCATATATTTT. It translates to CASSKVCVFAGNTIYF.

This clone was recorded once. The genes are TRBV9 and TRBJ1-2; perhaps TRBD1 as D (5 bases). V shed 4 bases and J shed 4 bases, with 14 bases lying between them. Germline V gene data show CDR1 as SGDLS and CDR2 as YYNGEE. The CDR3 length is 14 residues. CDR3 in DNA: TGTGCCAGCAGCCCATCGGGGGGACCCTATGGCTACACCTTC. Translation: CASSPSGGPYGYTF.

The V gene is TRBV19, the J gene TRBJ2-1, with D perhaps TRBD1 (5 bases). The germline V gene encodes CDR1 LNHDA and CDR2 SQIVND (reference sequence). Trimming left V 5 bases short and J 7 bases short, with 9 bases between. The CDR3 is 12 amino acids. The CDR3 DNA reads as TGTGCCAGTAGTTTCCGACAGAATGAGCAGTTCTTC. Translated: CASSFRQNEQFF.